These T cell receptor beta chains were read from a single sample in a study of blood T cell repertoires in COVID-19. Sequencing was performed with immunoSEQ multiplex PCR; in TCRdb, only in-frame clones are kept and a portion is missing. The sample lists hundreds of thousands of clones; around 85% were seen once. Sample: peripheral blood. The receptors shown here come from a man in his forties or fifties with COVID-19, enrolled during active disease. Each CDR3 is given with its conserved first and last residue. D genes are given only for firm matches. Clone size is not always given. Where it is, it says once, few, many or a class for expanded clones.

CDR3aa: CASSQEWLAGGPGNEQFF; CDR3nt: TGTGCCAGCAGCCAAGAGTGGCTAGCGGGGGGGCCTGGCAATGAGCAGTTCTTC; abundance: -; j_gene: TRBJ2-1; len: 18; d_gene: TRBD2; v_gene: TRBV4-2
CDR3aa: CASSQEWAGGPREQYF; CDR3nt: TGTGCCAGCAGCCAAGAATGGGCGGGGGGGCCGAGGGAGCAGTACTTC; abundance: -; j_gene: TRBJ2-7; len: 16; d_gene: TRBD2; v_gene: TRBV3-1/TRBV3-2
CDR3aa: CASSPGGREQYF; CDR3nt: TGTGCCAGCAGCCCCGGAGGGCGCGAGCAGTACTTC; abundance: -; j_gene: TRBJ2-7; len: 12; d_gene: -; v_gene: TRBV9
CDR3aa: CASSLGSITGELFF; CDR3nt: TGTGCCAGCAGCTTGGGGAGTATCACCGGGGAGCTGTTTTTT; abundance: -; j_gene: TRBJ2-2; len: 14; d_gene: -; v_gene: TRBV11-2
CDR3aa: CASSWRRGETQYF; CDR3nt: TGCGCCAGCAGCTGGAGGCGGGGGGAGACCCAGTACTTC; abundance: few; j_gene: TRBJ2-5; len: 13; d_gene: TRBD2; v_gene: TRBV4-3
CDR3aa: CASSLDTGPSYEQYF; CDR3nt: TGTGCCAGCAGCTTAGATACAGGGCCAAGCTACGAGCAGTACTTC; abundance: -; j_gene: TRBJ2-7; len: 15; d_gene: -; v_gene: TRBV11-3
CDR3aa: CASAEGANYGYTF; CDR3nt: TGTGCCAGCGCAGAAGGGGCGAACTATGGCTACACCTTC; abundance: many; j_gene: TRBJ1-2; len: 13; d_gene: -; v_gene: TRBV27
CDR3aa: CASSLVGQVLSGANVLTF; CDR3nt: TGCGCCAGCAGCTTGGTAGGACAGGTCCTATCTGGGGCCAACGTCCTGACTTTC; abundance: -; j_gene: TRBJ2-6; len: 18; d_gene: TRBD1; v_gene: TRBV5-1
CDR3aa: CASSEGAYYNEQFF; CDR3nt: TGTGCCAGCAGTGAGGGGGCTTACTACAATGAGCAGTTCTTC; abundance: -; j_gene: TRBJ2-1; len: 14; d_gene: -; v_gene: TRBV2
CDR3aa: CASSFRTSTGYEQYF; CDR3nt: TGTGCCAGCAGCTTTCGGACTAGCACAGGGTACGAGCAGTACTTC; abundance: once; j_gene: TRBJ2-7; len: 15; d_gene: TRBD2; v_gene: TRBV5-4
CDR3aa: CASSGAGTTVHHEQFF; CDR3nt: TGTGCCAGCAGCGGAGCCGGGACAACGGTACATCATGAGCAGTTCTTC; abundance: -; j_gene: TRBJ2-1; len: 16; d_gene: -; v_gene: TRBV9
CDR3aa: CASLDVGDSPLHF; CDR3nt: TGTGCCAGCCTTGACGTCGGGGATTCACCCCTCCACTTT; abundance: -; j_gene: TRBJ1-6; len: 13; d_gene: -; v_gene: TRBV2
CDR3aa: CASSQAWGGETQYF; CDR3nt: TGTGCCAGCAGCCAAGCTTGGGGGGGAGAGACCCAGTACTTC; abundance: -; j_gene: TRBJ2-5; len: 14; d_gene: TRBD2; v_gene: TRBV14
CDR3aa: CASSLGPAGFF; CDR3nt: TGTGCCAGCAGTTTAGGGCCGGCGGGGTTCTTC; abundance: -; j_gene: TRBJ2-1; len: 11; d_gene: -; v_gene: TRBV12-3/TRBV12-4
CDR3aa: CAISDIRNRASLSGNTIYF; CDR3nt: TGTGCCATCAGTGACATAAGAAACAGGGCGTCCCTCTCTGGAAACACCATATATTTT; abundance: -; j_gene: TRBJ1-3; len: 19; d_gene: -; v_gene: TRBV10-3
CDR3aa: CASSYAQTTYYEQYF; CDR3nt: TGTGCCAGCAGCTACGCACAGACAACCTATTACGAGCAGTACTTC; abundance: -; j_gene: TRBJ2-7; len: 15; d_gene: -; v_gene: TRBV5-5
CDR3aa: CASSQGTGVAETQYF; CDR3nt: TGTGCCAGCAGCCAAGGGACAGGGGTAGCGGAGACCCAGTACTTC; abundance: -; j_gene: TRBJ2-5; len: 15; d_gene: TRBD1; v_gene: TRBV7-3